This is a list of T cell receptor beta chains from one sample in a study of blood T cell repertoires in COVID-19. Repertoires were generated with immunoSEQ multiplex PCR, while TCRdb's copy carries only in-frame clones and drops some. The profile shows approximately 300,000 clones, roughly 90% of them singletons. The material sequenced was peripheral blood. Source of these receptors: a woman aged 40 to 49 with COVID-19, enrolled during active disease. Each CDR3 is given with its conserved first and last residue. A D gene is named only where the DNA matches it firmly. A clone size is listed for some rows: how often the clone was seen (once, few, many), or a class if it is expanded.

CDR3 protein: CASSPGGQQPQHF
CDR3 DNA: TGTGCCAGCAGCCCAGGGGGCCAGCAGCCCCAGCATTTT
J gene: TRBJ1-5
V gene: TRBV3-1/TRBV3-2
D gene: TRBD1
clone size: NA

CDR3 protein: CSASLTGLPYEQYF
CDR3 DNA: TGCAGTGCTAGTCTGACAGGGCTCCCCTACGAGCAGTACTTC
J gene: TRBJ2-7
V gene: TRBV20-1
D gene: TRBD1
clone size: NA

CDR3 protein: CASRITGDGETQYF
CDR3 DNA: TGTGCCAGCAGGATAACAGGGGACGGGGAGACCCAGTACTTC
J gene: TRBJ2-5
V gene: TRBV6-5
D gene: TRBD1
clone size: NA

CDR3 protein: CASSIRRRGAGTPYEQYF
CDR3 DNA: TGTGCCAGTAGTATAAGGAGGAGAGGGGCCGGGACACCATACGAGCAGTACTTC
J gene: TRBJ2-7
V gene: TRBV19
D gene: NA
clone size: NA

CDR3 protein: CASSHLGGEINTEAFF
CDR3 DNA: TGCGCCAGCAGTCATCTAGGGGGGGAGATCAACACTGAAGCTTTCTTT
J gene: TRBJ1-1
V gene: TRBV4-3
D gene: NA
clone size: NA

CDR3 protein: CASSLGTEGEQYF
CDR3 DNA: TGTGCTAGCAGCCTAGGGACGGAGGGGGAGCAGTACTTC
J gene: TRBJ2-7
V gene: TRBV7-7
D gene: NA
clone size: NA

CDR3 protein: CASSFRGDRALFQPQHF
CDR3 DNA: TGTGCCAGCAGCTTTAGAGGTGACAGGGCCCTCTTTCAGCCCCAGCATTTT
J gene: TRBJ1-5
V gene: TRBV7-8
D gene: TRBD1
clone size: NA

CDR3 protein: CASSPSTGERVRETQYF
CDR3 DNA: TGTGCCAGCAGTCCTTCCACAGGGGAAAGGGTGCGGGAGACCCAGTACTTC
J gene: TRBJ2-5
V gene: TRBV28
D gene: TRBD1
clone size: NA

CDR3 protein: CASSFPGGRGGPPTYNEQFF
CDR3 DNA: TGTGCCAGCAGCTTCCCCGGGGGGCGGGGGGGCCCCCCTACTTACAATGAGCAGTTCTTC
J gene: TRBJ2-1
V gene: TRBV28
D gene: TRBD2
clone size: few

CDR3 protein: CASSPPGQGTDTQYF
CDR3 DNA: TGTGCCAGCAGCCCGCCGGGACAGGGAACAGATACGCAGTATTTT
J gene: TRBJ2-3
V gene: TRBV11-3
D gene: TRBD1
clone size: NA

CDR3 protein: CAWGLSGNTIYF
CDR3 DNA: TGTGCCTGGGGGCTCTCTGGAAACACCATATATTTT
J gene: TRBJ1-3
V gene: TRBV30
D gene: NA
clone size: once

CDR3 protein: CASSPDVPRGFF
CDR3 DNA: TGTGCCAGCAGTCCGGACGTACCAAGGGGTTTCTTT
J gene: TRBJ1-1
V gene: TRBV2
D gene: NA
clone size: NA

CDR3 protein: CASSQGGGDTGELFF
CDR3 DNA: TGTGCCAGCAGCCAAGGAGGGGGTGACACCGGGGAGCTGTTTTTT
J gene: TRBJ2-2
V gene: TRBV3-1/TRBV3-2
D gene: NA
clone size: few

CDR3 protein: CASSPPGQFSTGYTF
CDR3 DNA: TGTGCCAGCTCACCCCCGGGACAGTTCTCCACCGGCTACACCTTC
J gene: TRBJ1-2
V gene: TRBV18
D gene: TRBD1
clone size: NA

CDR3 protein: CASSLRGKNTGELFF
CDR3 DNA: TGTGCCAGCAGCCTCCGAGGGAAGAACACCGGGGAGCTGTTTTTT
J gene: TRBJ2-2
V gene: TRBV11-3
D gene: NA
clone size: NA

CDR3 protein: CATSGKTSGDYNEQFF
CDR3 DNA: TGTGCCACCAGTGGAAAGACTAGCGGGGATTACAATGAGCAGTTCTTC
J gene: TRBJ2-1
V gene: TRBV24-1
D gene: TRBD2
clone size: NA

CDR3 protein: CASSGSGGRPADTQYF
CDR3 DNA: TGTGCCAGCAGTGGTTCTGGCGGGAGGCCGGCGGATACGCAGTATTTT
J gene: TRBJ2-3
V gene: TRBV6-1
D gene: TRBD2
clone size: NA

CDR3 protein: CASSGTSGGGGEQFF
CDR3 DNA: TGTGCCAGCAGTGGGACTAGCGGGGGTGGGGGTGAGCAGTTCTTC
J gene: TRBJ2-1
V gene: TRBV27
D gene: TRBD2
clone size: NA

CDR3 protein: CASGDSYSGNTIYF
CDR3 DNA: TGTGCTAGCGGGGACAGCTACTCTGGAAACACCATATATTTT
J gene: TRBJ1-3
V gene: TRBV12-5
D gene: TRBD1
clone size: NA

CDR3 protein: CASSFNADSSYNSPLHF
CDR3 DNA: TGTGCCAGCAGTTTCAATGCCGACAGCTCCTATAATTCACCCCTCCACTTT
J gene: TRBJ1-6
V gene: TRBV27
D gene: NA
clone size: NA

CDR3 protein: CAISLPGQSYEQYF
CDR3 DNA: TGTGCCATCAGTCTACCGGGACAGAGCTACGAGCAGTACTTC
J gene: TRBJ2-7
V gene: TRBV10-3
D gene: TRBD1
clone size: NA

CDR3 protein: CASSLTGQDQPQHF
CDR3 DNA: TGCGCCAGCAGCTTGACGGGACAAGATCAGCCCCAGCATTTT
J gene: TRBJ1-5
V gene: TRBV5-1
D gene: NA
clone size: NA

CDR3 protein: CASSQRAGGLREKLFF
CDR3 DNA: TGTGCCAGCAGCCAACGCGCAGGGGGTCTCCGTGAAAAACTGTTTTTT
J gene: TRBJ1-4
V gene: TRBV14
D gene: TRBD1
clone size: NA

CDR3 protein: CASSGGDGWFYGYTF
CDR3 DNA: TGCGCCAGCAGTGGGGGGGACGGATGGTTCTATGGCTACACCTTC
J gene: TRBJ1-2
V gene: TRBV10-2
D gene: NA
clone size: once

CDR3 protein: CASSLREGPDTQYF
CDR3 DNA: TGCGCCAGCAGCTTGCGGGAGGGCCCAGATACGCAGTATTTT
J gene: TRBJ2-3
V gene: TRBV5-1
D gene: TRBD2
clone size: NA

CDR3 protein: CASSYQVRRQGTDTQYF
CDR3 DNA: TGTGCCAGCAGTTACCAGGTCCGTAGGCAGGGCACAGATACGCAGTATTTT
J gene: TRBJ2-3
V gene: TRBV6-2/TRBV6-3
D gene: NA
clone size: NA

CDR3 protein: CASKRGETQYF
CDR3 DNA: TGTGCCAGCAAGAGAGGGGAGACCCAGTACTTC
J gene: TRBJ2-5
V gene: TRBV27
D gene: NA
clone size: NA

CDR3 protein: CASSPQLETGQNTGELFF
CDR3 DNA: TGTGCCAGCTCACCACAACTCGAGACAGGGCAGAACACCGGGGAGCTGTTTTTT
J gene: TRBJ2-2
V gene: TRBV18
D gene: TRBD1
clone size: NA

CDR3 protein: CASSTTGRIYAEQYF
CDR3 DNA: TGTGCCAGTAGTACAACAGGGCGAATTTACGCCGAGCAGTACTTC
J gene: TRBJ2-7
V gene: TRBV19
D gene: NA
clone size: NA

CDR3 protein: CASSSKAPGQGTTEAFF
CDR3 DNA: TGTGCCAGCAGCTCAAAAGCCCCGGGACAGGGGACGACTGAAGCTTTCTTT
J gene: TRBJ1-1
V gene: TRBV7-2
D gene: TRBD1
clone size: NA

CDR3 protein: CASSVGQYYGYTF
CDR3 DNA: TGTGCCAGCAGCGTAGGGCAGTACTATGGCTACACCTTC
J gene: TRBJ1-2
V gene: TRBV9
D gene: NA
clone size: NA

CDR3 protein: CASSSGRAGDYNSPLHF
CDR3 DNA: TGTGCCAGCAGCTCTGGACGGGCAGGGGACTATAATTCACCCCTCCACTTT
J gene: TRBJ1-6
V gene: TRBV16
D gene: NA
clone size: NA

CDR3 protein: CASSRSGGAFEQFF
CDR3 DNA: TGTGCCAGTAGTAGAAGCGGGGGGGCATTTGAGCAGTTCTTC
J gene: TRBJ2-1
V gene: TRBV19
D gene: TRBD2
clone size: NA

CDR3 protein: CASRKTGATEAFF
CDR3 DNA: TGTGCCAGCAGGAAGACAGGGGCCACTGAAGCTTTCTTT
J gene: TRBJ1-1
V gene: TRBV6-5
D gene: TRBD1
clone size: NA

CDR3 protein: CASSLRDRDTQYF
CDR3 DNA: TGTGCCAGCAGCTTGAGGGACAGGGATACGCAGTATTTT
J gene: TRBJ2-3
V gene: TRBV5-4
D gene: TRBD1
clone size: NA

CDR3 protein: CASSLDRGNQPQHF
CDR3 DNA: TGTGCCAGCAGCTTAGACAGGGGGAATCAGCCCCAGCATTTT
J gene: TRBJ1-5
V gene: TRBV7-2
D gene: TRBD1
clone size: once

CDR3 protein: CASSPWTGGNGNTIYF
CDR3 DNA: TGCGCCAGCAGCCCTTGGACAGGGGGCAATGGAAACACCATATATTTT
J gene: TRBJ1-3
V gene: TRBV5-1
D gene: TRBD1
clone size: NA

CDR3 protein: CASSQRTGTPYEQYF
CDR3 DNA: TGCGCCAGCAGCCAACGGACAGGGACCCCCTACGAGCAGTACTTC
J gene: TRBJ2-7
V gene: TRBV4-1
D gene: TRBD1
clone size: NA

CDR3 protein: CASKGGAGWYTIYF
CDR3 DNA: TGTGCCAGCAAGGGGGGGGCAGGGTGGTACACCATATATTTT
J gene: TRBJ1-3
V gene: TRBV28
D gene: NA
clone size: NA

CDR3 protein: CASSTIREAFNTEAFF
CDR3 DNA: TGTGCCAGTAGTACCATCCGGGAAGCCTTTAACACTGAAGCTTTCTTT
J gene: TRBJ1-1
V gene: TRBV19
D gene: NA
clone size: NA

CDR3 protein: CASSPLRGGAFF
CDR3 DNA: TGTGCCAGCAGCCCACTGAGGGGGGGAGCTTTCTTT
J gene: TRBJ1-1
V gene: TRBV5-6
D gene: NA
clone size: once

CDR3 protein: CAISESVRTDIYGYTF
CDR3 DNA: TGTGCCATCAGTGAGTCAGTCAGGACAGATATCTATGGCTACACCTTC
J gene: TRBJ1-2
V gene: TRBV10-3
D gene: NA
clone size: NA

CDR3 protein: CASSSPTGINYEQYF
CDR3 DNA: TGTGCCAGCAGCTCCCCGACAGGGATAAACTACGAGCAGTACTTC
J gene: TRBJ2-7
V gene: TRBV5-5
D gene: TRBD1
clone size: NA

CDR3 protein: CASSLGTGGRYSNQPQHF
CDR3 DNA: TGTGCCAGCAGTTTAGGGACAGGGGGCCGTTATAGCAATCAGCCCCAGCATTTT
J gene: TRBJ1-5
V gene: TRBV27
D gene: TRBD1
clone size: NA

CDR3 protein: CASSLAEGVTEAFF
CDR3 DNA: TGCGCCAGCAGCTTGGCCGAAGGGGTAACTGAAGCTTTCTTT
J gene: TRBJ1-1
V gene: TRBV5-1
D gene: NA
clone size: NA